This T cell receptor (beta chain) was observed in a study of CD8 T cells in ankylosing spondylitis. Libraries for TCR beta were made by quantitative 5'-RACE with molecular barcodes. TCRdb re-called the 5' RACE reads with MiXCR, one entry per CDR3 protein. The repertoire holds 120,000 or so distinct CDR3 sequences, roughly 13% seen once, with around 3% in the top ten. This clonotype was seen repeatedly, ten times or more. Sequences were obtained from blood, either unsorted or a sorted T cell fraction (not recorded which). This sequence was found in a female donor with ankylosing spondylitis or in good health (not recorded which).

The CDR3, as DNA: TGCAGCGTTTGGGGTGGAGGGTTGGACGCCCAGCATTTT. Its translation is CSVWGGGLDAQHF. The chain is built from TRBV29-1 and TRBJ1-5; D is unresolved. Germline CDR1 is SQVTM and CDR2 is ANQGSEA. CDR3 length equals 13 residues. Trimming pared 5 bases from V and 11 bases from J, leaving 19 bases between.